Below, one T cell receptor beta chain is given with its context. What it binds is not known. This sample was taken from a study of shared clonotypes between healthy human individuals. General study points: Memory subsets had estimated richness that was generally smaller than that of naive subsets.

CDR3 length: 13 amino acids. The V gene's germline CDR1 is SNHLY and CDR2 FYNNEI. V was pared by 1 base and J by 6 bases, with 10 bases between. Assay used: immunoSEQ multiplex PCR; TCRdb lists only in-frame clones, some missing. The table records more than 2 million clones, approximately 95% of them present only once. Source material: naive CD4+ T cells sorted from blood. The subset is: CD45RA+ positively selected. The sequence came from a man younger than 30 in good health. The chain has TRBV2 and TRBJ2-7; D ambiguous. The CDR3 nucleotides read TGTGCCAGCAGTGAAGGACGATTCCTCGAGCAGTACTTC. It codes for CASSEGRFLEQYF. Full variable domain (remainder filled in from reference TRBV2 and TRBJ2-7): EPEVTQTPSHQVTQMGQEVILRCVPISNHLYFYWYRQILGQKVEFLVSFYNNEISEKSEIFDDQFSVERPDGSNFTLKIRSTKLEDSAMYFCASSEGRFLEQYFGPGTRLTVT.